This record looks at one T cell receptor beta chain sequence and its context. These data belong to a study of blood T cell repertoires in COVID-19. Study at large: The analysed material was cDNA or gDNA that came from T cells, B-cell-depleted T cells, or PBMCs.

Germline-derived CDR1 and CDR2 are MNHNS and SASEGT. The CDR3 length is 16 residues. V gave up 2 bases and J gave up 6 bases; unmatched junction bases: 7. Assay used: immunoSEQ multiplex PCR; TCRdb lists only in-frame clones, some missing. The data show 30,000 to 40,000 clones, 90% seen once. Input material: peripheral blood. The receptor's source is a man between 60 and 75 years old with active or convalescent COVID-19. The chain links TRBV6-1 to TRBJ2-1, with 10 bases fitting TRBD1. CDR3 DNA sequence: TGTGCCAGCAGTGAAAGGTTGGGACAGGGGTCCAATGAGCAGTTCTTC. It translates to CASSERLGQGSNEQFF.